Sequencing of this T cell receptor beta chain was carried out in a study of cytomegalovirus exposure and HLA in healthy donors. As concerns this clone: Its specificity is not known.

The PCR was carried out with 60 Vbeta primers and 13 Jbeta primers. This table comes from immunoSEQ multiplex PCR, and its TCRdb copy is limited to in-frame clones, with some not included. The repertoire holds fewer than 300,000 clones, with roughly 88% as singletons. Study-wide findings and caveats: Fewer N-insertions (relative to the roughly 610-donor mean) were reportedly seen in an Asian-associated ancestry cluster in a later analysis.

The ends were cut back, 3 bases at V and 6 bases at J, with 15 bases in the middle. This CDR3 region has 14 residues. Per germline, CDR1 SGHTA and CDR2 FQGNSA. The sequence was collected from a man aged 35-49 years in good health and CMV-seropositive. The specimen sequenced was PBMCs. The genes are TRBV7-2 and TRBJ2-7; TRBD2 is a possible D gene (5 bases). The CDR3, as DNA: TGTGCCAGCAGCTTGGGCGGGTCCTCGGGCGAGCAGTACTTC. Protein product: CASSLGGSSGEQYF.